These 17 T cell receptor beta chains were all obtained from the same sample, sequenced in a study of blood T cell repertoires in COVID-19. Sequenced by immunoSEQ multiplex PCR; TCRdb stores in-frame clones only, minus some. The sample records about 210,000 clones, roughly 78% being singletons. Material for sequencing was peripheral blood. The receptors were gathered from a woman aged 40 to 55 with acute or convalescent COVID-19.

The chain uses TRBV4-2 and TRBJ2-7; D possibly corresponds to TRBD2 (6 bases). Germline CDR1 and CDR2: LGHNA and YNFKEQ. Between the trimmed V and J ends, which lost 3 bases and 0 bases, there was a span of 6 bases. The CDR3 consists of 13 residues. Here the CDR3 DNA reads TGTGCCAGCAGCCAGGGACTCTCCTACGAGCAGTACTTC. Translating gives CASSQGLSYEQYF.

The CDR3 bases are TGTGCCAGCAGCAACAGGGGATTAGATGAAAAACTGTTTTTT. Translating it yields CASSNRGLDEKLFF. This rearrangement joins TRBV6-5 to TRBJ1-4; 7 nucleotides match TRBD1. The germline V gene has CDR1 MNHEY and CDR2 SVGAGI. The CDR3 is made up of 14 amino acids. With V trimmed by 6 bases and J by 6 bases, 7 bases remained unmatched.

This clone was counted between two and nine times. This chain joins TRBV27 and TRBJ2-2; a possible D gene is TRBD1 (5 bases). Per germline, CDR1 MNHEY and CDR2 SMNVEV (reference sequence). The CDR3 extends over 13 amino acids. V lost 2 bases and J 6 bases, leaving 7 bases between the germline ends. The CDR3 protein is CASSLRGAGELFF. The DNA of the CDR3 is TGTGCCAGCAGTTTAAGGGGCGCCGGGGAGCTGTTTTTT.

This clone was seen a few times. The chain recombines TRBV5-1 with TRBJ1-1; 8 bases agree with TRBD1. The CDR3 covers 18 residues. CDR1 is SGHRS and CDR2 is YFSETQ in the germline V gene. With V trimmed by 4 bases and J by 2 bases, 16 bases remained unmatched. The CDR3 sequence is CASSNRTGTLFFNTEAFF. CDR3 in DNA: TGCGCCAGCAGCAATCGGACAGGGACGCTTTTTTTTAACACTGAAGCTTTCTTT.

The count of this clone is one. V usage is TRBV4-1 and J usage is TRBJ1-2, with 8 bases lining up with TRBD1. The V gene end was trimmed by 3 bases and the J gene end by 3 bases; junction bases not matched to a gene: 3. The germline V gene encodes CDR1 MGHRA and CDR2 YSYEKL. The CDR3 consists of 14 residues. The CDR3, as DNA: TGCGCCAGCAGCCACGAGACAGGGGACTATGGCTACACCTTC. Translating it yields CASSHETGDYGYTF.

A remark on this clone: Other DNA sequences in the sample encode the same CDR3. V and J are TRBV6-5 and TRBJ2-7; 9 nucleotides agree with TRBD2. This CDR3 comprises 15 residues. Germline values: CDR1 MNHEY, CDR2 SVGAGI. The trim removed 3 bases at V and 0 bases at J, leaving 3 bases unmatched. In DNA, the CDR3 is TGTGCCAGCAGTTATAGCGGGGGACCCTCCTACGAGCAGTACTTC. Protein sequence: CASSYSGGPSYEQYF.

The chain uses TRBV19 and TRBJ2-7; TRBD1 matches 8 bases. Looked up from germline, CDR1 is LNHDA and CDR2 is SQIVND (reference sequence). The CDR3 loop spans 14 amino acids. The V and J ends lost 7 bases and 4 bases, in that order; junction bases with no gene match: 9. DNA for the CDR3: TGTGCCAGTACCAGGGGGCCAATTGGGTACGAGCAGTACTTC. This sequence encodes CASTRGPIGYEQYF. Full variable domain (missing parts from reference TRBV19 and TRBJ2-7): DGGITQSPKYLFRKEGQNVTLSCEQNLNHDAMYWYRQDPGQGLRLIYYSQIVNDFQKGDIAEGYSVSREKKESFPLTVTSAQKNPTAFYLCASTRGPIGYEQYFGPGTRLTVT.

The chain carries TRBV5-1 and TRBJ1-1, with D possibly matching TRBD1 (5 bases). Per germline, CDR1 SGHRS and CDR2 YFSETQ. The CDR3 totals 13 residues. Trimming pared 4 bases from V and 4 bases from J, leaving 11 bases between. The CDR3: CASSTLDSTEAFF. For the CDR3, the DNA is TGCGCCAGCAGCACGTTAGACAGCACTGAAGCTTTCTTT.

This rearrangement joins TRBV21-1 to TRBJ2-1; the table's D gene call, TRBD2, was not cross checked with the DNA. TRBV21-1 is tagged as a pseudogene. This CDR3 contains 16 residues. CDR3: CASSKRAKASYNEQFF. DNA for the CDR3: TGTGCCAGCAGCAAAAGAGCCAAAGCGTCCTACAATGAGCAGTTCTTC.

A single count supports this clone. This chain links TRBV6-4 with TRBJ1-1; D is uncertain. Trimming stripped 8 bases from V and 5 bases from J, with 15 bases between. The CDR3 spans 13 residues. The germline V gene has CDR1 MRHNA and CDR2 SNTAGT. Here the CDR3 reads CASRRTGWTEAFF. CDR3 sequence (DNA): TGTGCCAGCCGGAGGACGGGGTGGACTGAAGCTTTCTTT.

This clone came up once. The chain recombines TRBV6-4 with TRBJ1-2; 10 bases fit TRBD1. V was clipped by 4 bases and J by 3 bases; unmatched bases: 5. Looked up from germline, CDR1 is MRHNA and CDR2 is SNTAGT. This CDR3 comprises 15 residues. CDR3 bases: TGTGCCAGCAGTGCTGGGACAGGGGCGCACTATGGCTACACCTTC. The encoded protein is CASSAGTGAHYGYTF.

V gene TRBV6-5 combines with J gene TRBJ1-2, with TRBD1 matching 7 bases. The V gene's germline CDR1 is MNHEY and CDR2 SVGAGI. The CDR3 runs 13 residues. With V trimmed by 6 bases and J by 4 bases, 5 bases remained unmatched. CDR3: CASSKTGIYGYTF. In nucleotides, the CDR3 is TGTGCCAGCAGCAAGACAGGGATCTATGGCTACACCTTC.

In DNA, the CDR3 is TGTGCCAGCAGCCGAGGGGCAGGGGGCATCGGGGAGCTGTTTTTT. Encoded protein: CASSRGAGGIGELFF. This chain uses TRBV4-2 with TRBJ2-2; TRBD1 aligns across 8 bases. Unmatched junction bases numbered 8, after V lost 4 bases and J lost 7 bases. Germline V CDR1 and CDR2: LGHNA, YNFKEQ. The CDR3 spans 15 residues.

The chain links TRBV19 to TRBJ1-2; weak D call: TRBD1 (6 bases). Per germline, CDR1 LNHDA and CDR2 SQIVND (reference sequence). The CDR3 contains 18 residues. Trimming took 1 base from V and 7 from J, leaving 25 bases between them. CDR3 loop: CASSIGGTSRGLIFGYTF. The CDR3 DNA reads TGTGCCAGTAGTATAGGAGGGACATCCCGAGGTCTTATTTTTGGCTACACCTTC. The full variable domain, its missing parts supplied by reference TRBV19 and TRBJ1-2, is DGGITQSPKYLFRKEGQNVTLSCEQNLNHDAMYWYRQDPGQGLRLIYYSQIVNDFQKGDIAEGYSVSREKKESFPLTVTSAQKNPTAFYLCASSIGGTSRGLIFGYTFGSGTRLTVV.

The DNA of the CDR3 is TGTGCCAGCAGCTTAGGTCCTCGCTTAGCCTACGAGCAGTACTTC. Translation: CASSLGPRLAYEQYF. The chain joins TRBV11-2 to TRBJ2-7, with no clear D. The CDR3 contains 15 residues. Between the trimmed V and J ends, which lost 1 base and 2 bases, there was a span of 12 bases. Germline V CDR1 and CDR2: SGHAT, FQNNGV.

The chain recombines TRBV5-1 with TRBJ2-7; TRBD1 aligns across 7 bases. This CDR3 region has 15 residues. V dropped 4 bases and J dropped 2; count of bases not matched to a gene: 9. Looked up from germline, CDR1 is SGHRS and CDR2 is YFSETQ. CDR3 protein: CASSTGQATTYEQYF. CDR3 coding DNA: TGCGCCAGCAGCACCGGACAGGCCACCACCTACGAGCAGTACTTC. The variable domain in full, with the rest retrieved from reference TRBV5-1 and TRBJ2-7, is KAGVTQTPRYLIKTRGQQVTLSCSPISGHRSVSWYQQTPGQGLQFLFEYFSETQRNKGNFPGRFSGRQFSNSRSEMNVSTLELGDSALYLCASSTGQATTYEQYFGPGTRLTVT.

This clone occurred a few times. The chain couples TRBV7-2 to TRBJ1-2; D gene uncertain. Germline CDR1 and CDR2: SGHTA and FQGNSA. V lost 2 bases, J lost 7 bases, and 17 bases lay in between. The CDR3 contains 15 residues. CDR3 sequence: CASSLYGSPGFGYTF. The DNA of the CDR3 is TGTGCCAGCAGCTTATATGGCTCCCCAGGCTTTGGCTACACCTTC.